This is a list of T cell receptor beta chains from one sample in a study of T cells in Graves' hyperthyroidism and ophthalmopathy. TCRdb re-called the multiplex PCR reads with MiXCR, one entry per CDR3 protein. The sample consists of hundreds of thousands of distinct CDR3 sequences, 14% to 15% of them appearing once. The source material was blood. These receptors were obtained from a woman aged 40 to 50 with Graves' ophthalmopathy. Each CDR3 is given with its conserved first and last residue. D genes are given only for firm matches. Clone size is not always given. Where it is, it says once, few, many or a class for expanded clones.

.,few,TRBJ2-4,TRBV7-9,CASSGDGNIQYF,TGTGCCAGCAGCGGGGACGGAAACATTCAGTACTTC
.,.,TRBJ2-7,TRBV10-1,CASSSGPESEQYF,TGCGCCAGCAGTTCGGGGCCGGAGTCGGAGCAGTACTTC
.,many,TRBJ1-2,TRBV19,CASSLPRANYGYTF,TGTGCCAGTAGCTTACCCCGGGCTAACTATGGCTACACCTTC
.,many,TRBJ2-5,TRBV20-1,CSAREEAQYF,TGCAGTGCTCGGGAAGAGGCCCAGTACTTC
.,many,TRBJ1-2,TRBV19,CASTTPGYGHGYTF,TGTGCCAGTACCACGCCGGGGTACGGACATGGCTACACCTTC
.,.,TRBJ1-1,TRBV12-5,CASGSEGTEAFF,TGTGCTAGTGGTTCGGAGGGTACTGAAGCTTTCTTT
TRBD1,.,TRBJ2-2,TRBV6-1,CASRRTGGTGELFF,TGTGCCAGCAGGCGGACAGGGGGCACCGGGGAGCTGTTTTTT
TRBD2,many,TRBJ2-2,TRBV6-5,CASSYASGSGIAGELFF,TGTGCCAGCAGTTACGCTAGCGGGAGCGGCATTGCTGGGGAGCTGTTTTTT
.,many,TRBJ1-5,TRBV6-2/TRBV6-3,CASSLPGALNQPQHF,TGTGCCAGCAGCCTCCCAGGGGCCCTCAATCAGCCCCAGCATTTT
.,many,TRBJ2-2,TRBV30,CAWMGGSGLTGELFF,TGTGCCTGGATGGGTGGTAGCGGTCTCACCGGGGAGCTGTTTTTT
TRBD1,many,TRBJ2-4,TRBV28,CASSSSGTEFLAKNIQYF,TGTGCCAGCAGTTCCTCCGGGACAGAGTTTCTAGCCAAAAACATTCAGTACTTC
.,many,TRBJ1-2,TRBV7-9,CASSEISGESLHGYTF,TGTGCCAGCAGCGAGATTTCAGGGGAGAGTTTGCATGGCTACACCTTC
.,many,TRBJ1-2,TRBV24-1,CATSRTASYGYTF,TGTGCCACCAGCCGGACAGCAAGCTATGGCTACACCTTC
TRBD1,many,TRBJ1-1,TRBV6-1,CASSPGPRGRETEAFF,TGTGCCAGCAGTCCGGGACCCAGGGGGCGAGAGACTGAAGCTTTCTTT
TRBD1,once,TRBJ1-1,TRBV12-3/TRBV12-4,CASGLGTGIGEAFF,TGTGCCAGCGGACTAGGGACAGGGATCGGTGAAGCTTTCTTT
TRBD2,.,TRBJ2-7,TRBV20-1,CSARGTSGRLGYEQYF,TGCAGTGCTAGAGGGACTAGCGGGAGGCTAGGCTACGAGCAGTACTTC
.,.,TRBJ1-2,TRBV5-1,CASSSDPPGAGYGYTF,TGCGCCAGCAGCTCGGATCCGCCGGGGGCGGGGTATGGCTACACCTTC
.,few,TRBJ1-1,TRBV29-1,CSVGVVTEAFF,TGCAGCGTAGGGGTGGTAACTGAAGCTTTCTTT
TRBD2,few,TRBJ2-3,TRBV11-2,CASSFRGAGGPGTDTQYF,TGTGCCAGCAGCTTTAGGGGCGCGGGAGGGCCCGGCACAGATACGCAGTATTTT
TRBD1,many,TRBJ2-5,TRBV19,CASSSRDSEETQYF,TGTGCCAGTAGTTCCCGGGACAGTGAAGAGACCCAGTACTTC
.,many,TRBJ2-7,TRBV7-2,CASSLVLASSEQYF,TGTGCCAGCAGCTTAGTCCTAGCGAGTTCCGAGCAGTACTTC
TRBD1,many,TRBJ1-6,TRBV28,CASRDSGGLGSPLHF,TGTGCCAGCAGGGATTCAGGGGGCCTCGGTTCACCCCTCCACTTT